The 9 T cell receptor beta chains listed next were all sequenced from one sample in a study of T cells in tuberculosis. Measured with immunoSEQ multiplex PCR; TCRdb has only the in-frame clones, and not every one. The sample has tens of thousands of clones, about 91% seen once. Noted time point: new active TB diagnosis, blood taken before or within 7 days of starting treatment. The sample in question was PBMCs, obtained at tuberculosis diagnosis. These receptors were obtained from an adult with tuberculosis.

The chain uses TRBV25-1 and TRBJ2-5; tentatively, D is TRBD2 (5 bases). Per germline, CDR1 MGHDK and CDR2 SYGVNS. Trimming took off 8 bases at V and 2 bases at J, with 6 bases between the two ends. The CDR3 sequence is 11 residues long. CDR3 in DNA: TGTGCCAGCGAGCGGCAAGAGACCCAGTACTTC. Its translation is CASERQETQYF. Full variable domain (missing parts from reference TRBV25-1 and TRBJ2-5): EADIYQTPRYLVIGTGKKITLECSQTMGHDKMYWYQQDPGMELHLIHYSYGVNSTEKGDLSSESTVSRIRTEHFPLTLESARPSHTSQYLCASERQETQYFGPGTRLLVL.

The chain is built from TRBV7-2 and TRBJ2-1; D uncertain. The CDR3 has 12 residues. Trimming took off 3 bases at V and 6 bases at J, with 6 bases between the two ends. CDR1 and CDR2 (germline): SGHTA, FQGNSA. CDR3 loop: CASSFTSNEQFF. CDR3 sequence (DNA): TGTGCCAGCAGCTTTACGAGCAATGAGCAGTTCTTC.

This chain joins TRBV5-6 and TRBJ1-2, with 10 bases fitting TRBD1. The CDR3 loop spans 16 amino acids. Germline V lookup: CDR1 SGHDT, CDR2 YYEEEE. After removal of 2 bases from V and 3 bases from J, the junction contained 7 bases not matched to a gene. The DNA for the CDR3 is TGTGCCAGCAGCTTTACCGGGACAGGGGACGACTATGGCTACACCTTC. This encodes CASSFTGTGDDYGYTF.

In its sample, this clone was seen once. This chain joins TRBV10-3 and TRBJ1-1, with D maybe TRBD1 (6 bases). With 6 bases removed from V and 6 bases from J, the gap between germline ends came to 14 bases. The CDR3 is 13 residues long. From germline, CDR1 is ENHRY and CDR2 SYGVKD. The CDR3 coding sequence is TGTGCCATCAGCACCCAGGACAGCCCTGAAGCTTTCTTT. Its protein product is CAISTQDSPEAFF.

This rearrangement joins TRBV6-1 to TRBJ2-3, with a weak D call TRBD2 (5 bases). The CDR3 length is 15 residues. V dropped 6 bases and J dropped 2 bases, with 15 bases sitting between them. The germline CDR1 and CDR2 sequences are MNHNS and SASEGT. The CDR3 loop reads CASSPSGIPTDTQYF. In DNA form, the CDR3 reads TGTGCCAGCAGCCCCTCGGGGATCCCCACAGATACGCAGTATTTT.

The chain combines TRBV18 with TRBJ1-3, with 8 bases aligning to TRBD1. Germline V CDR1 and CDR2: KGHSH, LQKENI. CDR3 length: 15 amino acids. The V segment lost 4 bases and the J segment 0 bases; nucleotides outside the gene matches: 2. CDR3 DNA: TGTGCCAGCTCACTCGGGACAGGCTCTGGAAACACCATATATTTT. Its protein is CASSLGTGSGNTIYF.

V gene TRBV4-3 combines with J gene TRBJ1-1; a possible D gene is TRBD1 (6 bases). Germline CDR1 and CDR2: LGHNA and YSLEER. Trimming took off 1 base at V and 1 base at J, with 10 bases between the two ends. CDR3 length: 15 amino acids. CDR3 nucleotide sequence: TGCGCCAGCAGCCAAGGGGACACCCGGAACACTGAAGCTTTCTTT. Its protein product is CASSQGDTRNTEAFF.

This clone was found a few times. The V gene is TRBV7-2, the J gene TRBJ2-3, with 7 bases matching TRBD1. The CDR3 spans 16 residues. Germline trimming cut 3 bases from V and 2 bases from J; bases unmatched to any gene: 8. Germline loops: CDR1 SGHTA, CDR2 FQGNSA. The CDR3 region has the DNA TGTGCCAGCAGCTTTAGACAGGGCCCTATCACAGATACGCAGTATTTT. It translates to CASSFRQGPITDTQYF.

This chain joins TRBV30 and TRBJ1-2, with a possible D match to TRBD1 (5 bases). Germline V gene sequence: CDR1 GTSNPN, CDR2 SVGIG (reference sequence). The CDR3 totals 14 residues. CDR3 sequence: CASIRGVRNYGYTF. CDR3 coding DNA: TGTGCTTCTATCCGGGGGGTGAGGAACTATGGCTACACCTTC. Supplemented by reference TRBV30 and TRBJ1-2, the full variable domain reads SQTIHQWPATLVQPVGSPLSLECTVEGTSNPNLYWYRQAAGRGLQLLFYSVGIGQISSEVPQNLSASRPQDRQFILSSKKLLLSDSGFYLCASIRGVRNYGYTFGSGTRLTVV.